One sample yielded the 10 T cell receptor beta chains listed below, sequenced in a study of blood T cell repertoires in COVID-19 (dated by TCRdb to 2018 to 2021). Libraries were constructed by the immunoSEQ multiplex PCR assay. Drawn from immuneACCESS, this table holds only the in-frame rearrangements with V and J called that TCRdb kept. Clones are partly lost; checked studies trace under half to an unresolved V gene and leave the rest unexplained. Within this sample are hundreds of thousands of clones, with roughly 90% of them counted one time only. The ten largest clones add up to about 0.93% of the sample. Sequencing used PBMCs or T cells enriched from blood (not recorded which). These receptors all stem from a woman aged 25 to 39 who had recovered from COVID-19.

The rearrangement uses TRBV25-1 and TRBJ2-1, with 9 nucleotides matching TRBD1. CDR3 size: 16 residues. V lost 3 bases, J lost 4 bases, and 7 bases stayed unmatched. CDR1 is MGHDK and CDR2 is SYGVNS in the germline V gene. The DNA for the CDR3 is TGTGCCAGCAGTGAGAAAGTGGACAGGGGATACAATGAGCAGTTCTTC. Protein product: CASSEKVDRGYNEQFF. The full variable domain, rest sourced from reference TRBV25-1 and TRBJ2-1, is EADIYQTPRYLVIGTGKKITLECSQTMGHDKMYWYQQDPGMELHLIHYSYGVNSTEKGDLSSESTVSRIRTEHFPLTLESARPSHTSQYLCASSEKVDRGYNEQFFGPGTRLTVL.

This chain links TRBV3-1 (or the pseudogene TRBV3-2) with TRBJ1-2; 8 bases fit TRBD1. V shed 4 bases and J 10 bases; nucleotides not matched to a gene: 5. The length of the CDR3 is 12 residues. Germline CDR1 reads LGHDT; CDR2 reads YNNKEL (reference sequence). CDR3 protein: CASSRDRRDYTF. The CDR3 coding sequence is TGTGCCAGCAGCCGGGACAGGAGGGACTACACCTTC.

This clone was counted only a few times. The chain links TRBV5-4 to TRBJ2-2; tentatively, D is TRBD1 (6 bases). CDR1 and CDR2 (germline): SGHNT, YYREEE (reference sequence). Trimming pared 5 bases from V and 5 bases from J, leaving 13 bases between. The CDR3 totals 14 residues. The CDR3, as DNA: TGTGCCAGCAGTTCCCGGGACACAACCGGGGAGCTGTTTTTT. It specifies CASSSRDTTGELFF.

The chain uses TRBV4-3 and TRBJ2-2; 8 bases match TRBD1. Germline lookup yields CDR1 LGHNA and CDR2 YSLEER. This CDR3 has 16 residues. The V gene end was trimmed by 0 bases and the J gene end by 2 bases; junction bases not matched to a gene: 2. The CDR3 region has the DNA TGCGCCAGCAGCCAAGACAGGGGGCTTAACACCGGGGAGCTGTTTTTT. This encodes CASSQDRGLNTGELFF.

A few counts support this clone. The chain combines TRBV28 with TRBJ1-1; 9 bases align to TRBD1. The CDR3 contains 12 residues. Germline trimming cut 7 bases from V and 10 bases from J; bases unmatched to any gene: 7. Germline V lookup: CDR1 MDHEN, CDR2 SYDVKM. The CDR3 DNA is TGTGCCAGCAAACAACAGGGGGCAGGAGCTTTCTTT. Protein: CASKQQGAGAFF.

This chain links TRBV7-2 with TRBJ1-1; tentatively, D is TRBD1 (6 bases). This CDR3 comprises 14 residues. The V gene lost 5 bases and the J gene lost 11 bases, with 21 bases spanning the gap. Germline loops: CDR1 SGHTA, CDR2 FQGNSA. Here the CDR3 reads CASSPPGGRQKAFF. The CDR3 DNA is TGTGCCAGCAGCCCCCCTGGGGGCCGGCAGAAGGCTTTCTTT.

The gene calls are TRBV19 and TRBJ1-6, with D perhaps TRBD1 (5 bases). The CDR3 contains 12 residues. Trimming cost V 5 bases and J 11 bases, with 10 bases left between them. Looked up from germline, CDR1 is LNHDA and CDR2 is SQIVND (reference sequence). CDR3 residues: CASSSQGAPLHF. CDR3 bases: TGTGCCAGTAGTTCTCAAGGGGCACCCCTCCACTTT.

The rearrangement joins TRBV5-1 to TRBJ2-5; perhaps TRBD2 as D (6 bases). Trimming shortened V by 3 bases and J by 0 bases, and 12 bases separated the two germline ends. Germline V lookup: CDR1 SGHRS, CDR2 YFSETQ. The CDR3 runs to 15 residues. CDR3 region: CASSWNGGNQETQYF. CDR3 DNA: TGCGCCAGCAGCTGGAACGGGGGAAACCAAGAGACCCAGTACTTC.

The chain carries TRBV25-1 and TRBJ1-2; tentatively, D is TRBD1 (5 bases). Trimming pared 8 bases from V and 1 base from J, leaving 17 bases between. CDR1 and CDR2 (germline): MGHDK, SYGVNS. This CDR3 is built from 15 residues. CDR3 nucleotide sequence: TGTGCCAGCGGGGCAGGGACTTACTTTAACTATGGCTACACCTTC. It translates to CASGAGTYFNYGYTF.

The chain combines TRBV27 with TRBJ1-2, with D possibly being TRBD1 (6 bases). V was trimmed by 2 bases and J by 4 bases, leaving 23 bases between them. The CDR3 sequence is 18 residues long. Germline V gene lookup returns CDR1 MNHEY and CDR2 SMNVEV (reference sequence). Here the CDR3 DNA reads TGTGCCAGCAGTTTAAAGTATGAAGGAAGGGGGTTCGGCTATGGCTACACCTTC. Its protein is CASSLKYEGRGFGYGYTF.